The 5 T cell receptor beta chains in this list originate from one sample, sequenced in a study of blood T cell repertoires in COVID-19. Measured with immunoSEQ multiplex PCR; TCRdb has only the in-frame clones, and not every one. This sample has 120,000 or so clones, with about four fifths found just once. The sequencing input was peripheral blood. The receptors come from a man between 25 and 39 years old with COVID-19, enrolled during active disease.

The V call is TRBV27, the J call TRBJ2-7, with a weak D call TRBD2 (7 bases). Germline V gives CDR1 MNHEY, CDR2 SMNVEV (reference sequence). Between the trimmed V and J ends, which lost 3 bases and 4 bases, there was a span of 16 bases. This CDR3 region has 15 residues. The CDR3 coding sequence is TGTGCCAGCAGTTTGGGGGCTAGCGGATTTTACGAGCAGTACTTC. Amino acid sequence: CASSLGASGFYEQYF.

This clone has only a few counts. The chain uses TRBV5-4 and TRBJ2-3, with D maybe TRBD2 (6 bases). The CDR3 runs to 18 residues. The germline V gene has CDR1 SGHNT and CDR2 YYREEE (reference sequence). V was cut by 4 bases and J by 0 bases, with 21 bases left in between. The CDR3 loop reads CASSPPLGGRLSTDTQYF. The CDR3 region has the DNA TGTGCCAGCAGCCCTCCCCTTGGAGGGCGCCTAAGCACAGATACGCAGTATTTT.

This chain uses TRBV5-1 with TRBJ2-2; 8 bases fit TRBD2. V was pared by 1 base and J by 4 bases, with 9 bases of the junction left unmatched. The CDR3 contains 17 residues. Germline assignment: CDR1 SGHRS and CDR2 YFSETQ. CDR3 amino acids: CASSLSSAGEPTGELFF. The CDR3 DNA follows: TGCGCCAGCAGCTTGAGTTCAGCGGGGGAACCCACCGGGGAGCTGTTTTTT.

This rearrangement joins TRBV9 to TRBJ1-1; 8 bases are a match to TRBD1. CDR3 size: 14 residues. Germline CDR1 reads SGDLS; CDR2 reads YYNGEE. The V and J ends lost 3 bases and 7 bases, in that order; junction bases with no gene match: 8. This CDR3 reads CASSARDRSNEAFF. The DNA of the CDR3 is TGTGCCAGCAGCGCGCGGGACAGGTCTAATGAAGCTTTCTTT.

Only a few counts were recorded for this clone. The chain recombines TRBV27 with TRBJ2-2; D is possibly TRBD2 (5 bases). CDR1 and CDR2 from the germline V gene are MNHEY and SMNVEV (reference sequence). The CDR3 is 13 residues long. Trimming removed 6 bases from V and 2 bases from J, with 7 bases in between. The CDR3 is CASRDSNTGELFF. CDR3 bases: TGTGCCAGCAGGGACTCTAACACCGGGGAGCTGTTTTTT.